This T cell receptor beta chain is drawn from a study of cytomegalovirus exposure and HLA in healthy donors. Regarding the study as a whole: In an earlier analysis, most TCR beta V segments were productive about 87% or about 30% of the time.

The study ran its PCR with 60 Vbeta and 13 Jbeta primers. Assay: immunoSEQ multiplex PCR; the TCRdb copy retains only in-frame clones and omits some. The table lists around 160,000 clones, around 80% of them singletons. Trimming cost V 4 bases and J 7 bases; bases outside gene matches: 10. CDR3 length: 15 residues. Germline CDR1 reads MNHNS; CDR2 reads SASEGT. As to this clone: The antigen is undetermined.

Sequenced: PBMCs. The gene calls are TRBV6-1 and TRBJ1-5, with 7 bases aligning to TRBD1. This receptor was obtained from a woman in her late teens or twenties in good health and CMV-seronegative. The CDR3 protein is CASSAEEKGAQPQHF. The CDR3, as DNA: TGTGCCAGCAGTGCGGAAGAGAAGGGGGCACAGCCCCAGCATTTT.